These 17 T cell receptor beta chains came from one sample sequenced in a study of blood T cells in healthy people across ages. Sample-barcoded 5' priming and a J-beta primer mix drove a second PCR of about 6 to 12 cycles. TCRdb re-called the 5' RACE reads with MiXCR, one entry per CDR3 protein. The sample carries around 1.5 million distinct CDR3 sequences, roughly 59% recorded once. The sequenced sample was blood. The receptors stem from a man aged 18 to 30 in good health.

V and J are TRBV6-6 and TRBJ2-7, with D perhaps matching TRBD2 (6 bases). Looked up from germline, CDR1 is MNHNY and CDR2 is SVGAGI (reference sequence). CDR3 length: 14 residues. The V and J ends lost 2 bases and 7 bases respectively, with 15 bases between them. CDR3 region: CASSYGTSGGEQYF. The CDR3, as DNA: TGTGCCAGCAGTTACGGGACTTCCGGTGGGGAGCAGTACTTC.

This clonotype was seen only a few times. The chain has TRBV7-9 and TRBJ1-2; no clear D gene. Trimming took off 1 base at V and 6 bases at J, with 6 bases between the two ends. Germline V gives CDR1 SEHNR, CDR2 FQNEAQ (reference sequence). This CDR3 region has 12 residues. CDR3: CASSLDLDGYTF. CDR3 bases: TGTGCCAGCAGCTTAGATCTAGATGGCTACACCTTC. Full variable domain (remainder filled in from reference TRBV7-9 and TRBJ1-2): DTGVSQNPRHKITKRGQNVTFRCDPISEHNRLYWYRQTLGQGPEFLTYFQNEAQLEKSRLLSDRFSAERPKGSFSTLEIQRTEQGDSAMYLCASSLDLDGYTFGSGTRLTVV.

This CDR3 is CASSFYLTGQDQYF. Written as DNA, the CDR3 is TGCGCCAGCAGCTTCTACTTAACCGGACAGGACCAGTACTTC. The chain joins TRBV5-1 to TRBJ2-5; 7 positions match TRBD1. The CDR3 covers 14 residues. The ends lost 2 bases at V and 10 bases at J; junction bases unmatched: 11. From germline, CDR1 is SGHRS and CDR2 YFSETQ.

For this clonotype: One end of the junction varies from germline; a read error may be responsible. The chain employs TRBV15 and TRBJ2-4, with unresolved D. The last part of the DNA fits TRBJ2-7 better; the J call may be wrong. The CDR3 length is 18 residues. Per the germline V gene, CDR1 is LNHNV and CDR2 is YYDKDF (reference sequence). CDR3 in DNA: TGTGCCATCAGCAACTCCCCCCTAGGGATAAGAAGCTCCTACGAGCAGTACTTC. It is translated as CAISNSPLGIRSSYEQYF.

Concerning this clonotype itself: The junction and the germline gene differ at one end; a read error may be behind it. This rearrangement joins TRBV4-1 to TRBJ2-5; 8 bases line up with TRBD1. This CDR3 spans 14 amino acids. Germline V gene data show CDR1 as MGHRA and CDR2 as YSYEKL. DNA for the CDR3: TGCGCCAGCAGCCAAACAGGGGGGCAAGAGACCCGGTACTTC. It translates to CASSQTGGQETRYF.

The chain joins TRBV10-3 to TRBJ1-1, with D perhaps matching TRBD1 (5 bases). V gave up 6 bases and J gave up 5 bases, with 19 bases separating them. The CDR3 is 15 amino acids. The germline gives CDR1 ENHRY, CDR2 SYGVKD. The CDR3 sequence: CAISPGTLVGTEAFF. The CDR3 DNA follows: TGTGCCATCAGCCCGGGGACCTTGGTGGGGACTGAAGCTTTCTTT.

V and J are TRBV10-3 and TRBJ1-6; D is unclear. The germline CDR1 and CDR2 sequences are ENHRY and SYGVKD. The CDR3 covers 14 residues. Trimming cost V 2 bases and J 9 bases, with 11 bases left between them. The CDR3 DNA reads as TGTGCCATCAGTGAGAGGGCGAGCACTTCACCCCTCCACTTT. Its translation: CAISERASTSPLHF.

The rearrangement uses TRBV7-9 and TRBJ1-2; 7 positions agree with TRBD1. Germline V gene lookup returns CDR1 SEHNR and CDR2 FQNEAQ (reference sequence). V was clipped by 2 bases and J by 4 bases; unmatched bases: 7. The CDR3 contains 15 residues. CDR3 bases: TGTGCCAGCAGCTTATTAGGGGGCGTCAGCTATGGCTACACCTTC. It yields the protein CASSLLGGVSYGYTF.

CDR3 DNA sequence: TGTGCCAGCAGCGTCCGGGCCGACAGCTCCTATAATTCACCCCTCCACTTT. It yields the protein CASSVRADSSYNSPLHF. The chain uses TRBV9 and TRBJ1-6; TRBD1 is a possible D gene (5 bases). CDR3 length equals 17 residues. V lost 2 bases and J lost 0, with 12 bases in between. Germline V lookup: CDR1 SGDLS, CDR2 YYNGEE.

This chain uses TRBV27 with TRBJ1-2; 10 bases agree with TRBD1. V dropped 4 bases and J dropped 2; count of bases not matched to a gene: 7. The CDR3 has 16 amino acids. Germline CDR1 and CDR2: MNHEY and SMNVEV (reference sequence). In DNA form, the CDR3 reads TGTGCCAGCAGTTCGAAAGGGACAGGGGTGAACTATGGCTACACCTTC. Protein sequence: CASSSKGTGVNYGYTF.

This chain links TRBV7-2 with TRBJ2-7; a weak D match, TRBD2 (5 bases). V gave up 5 bases and J gave up 2 bases, with 22 bases separating them. The CDR3 consists of 17 residues. CDR1 and CDR2 (germline): SGHTA, FQGNSA. CDR3 sequence reads: CASSTSGSVYGAYEQYF. CDR3 coding DNA: TGTGCCAGCAGCACAAGCGGTAGCGTCTACGGGGCCTACGAGCAGTACTTC. Drawing the rest from reference TRBV7-2 and TRBJ2-7, the complete variable domain is GAGVSQSPSNKVTEKGKDVELRCDPISGHTALYWYRQSLGQGLEFLIYFQGNSAPDKSGLPSDRFSAERTGGSVSTLTIQRTQQEDSAVYLCASSTSGSVYGAYEQYFGPGTRLTVT.

The V and J genes are TRBV20-1 and TRBJ2-7; 12 bases fit TRBD2. Germline V CDR1 and CDR2: DFQATT, SNEGSKA (reference sequence). V shed 1 base, J shed 1 base, and the junction held 8 bases outside the gene matches. CDR3 length: 17 residues. CDR3: CSARAPRTSGMSYEQYF. The CDR3, as DNA: TGCAGTGCTAGAGCTCCCCGGACTAGCGGGATGTCCTACGAGCAGTACTTC.

The genes are TRBV20-1 and TRBJ2-3, with D possibly TRBD2 on 5 matching bases. Germline CDR1 DFQATT, CDR2 SNEGSKA (reference sequence). The V gene lost 6 bases and the J gene lost 1 base, with 17 bases spanning the gap. CDR3 length: 15 residues. CDR3 region: CSALSPVEGTDTQYF. The DNA of the CDR3 is TGCAGTGCCCTCTCACCCGTGGAGGGCACAGATACGCAGTATTTT.

This sequence joins TRBV27 and TRBJ2-4, with D tentatively TRBD1 (7 bases). This CDR3 has 16 residues. Germline assignment: CDR1 MNHEY and CDR2 SMNVEV (reference sequence). V dropped 5 bases and J dropped 6 bases, with 20 bases sitting between them. As DNA, the CDR3 is TGTGCCAGCAGTCAACTTTACGGAGGGGGCACAAACATTCAGTACTTC. Translating gives CASSQLYGGGTNIQYF.

The chain recombines TRBV29-1 with TRBJ2-5; D perhaps matches TRBD1 (5 bases). The DNA end favors TRBJ2-7, so the J call may be wrong. The CDR3 is 11 residues long. Looked up from germline, CDR1 is SQVTM and CDR2 is ANQGSEA. CDR3 protein: CSAQQGGEQYF. The CDR3 nucleotides are TGCAGCGCGCAGCAGGGCGGCGAGCAGTACTTC.

The V and J genes are TRBV29-1 and TRBJ2-7, with D perhaps TRBD1 or TRBD2 (5 bases each). This CDR3 is 14 amino acids long. V lost 4 bases and J lost 0, with 13 bases in between. In germline, CDR1 is SQVTM, CDR2 ANQGSEA. CDR3 in DNA: TGCAGCGTTGGTGGTGGGGACCTCTCCTACGAGCAGTACTTC. Amino acids: CSVGGGDLSYEQYF.

The chain links TRBV9 to TRBJ2-2; possible D gene TRBD2, 5 bases. The CDR3 totals 15 residues. V dropped 3 bases and J dropped 1 base, with 10 bases sitting between them. From germline, CDR1 is SGDLS and CDR2 YYNGEE. The CDR3 region is CASSGGLLNTGELFF. The DNA for the CDR3 is TGTGCCAGCAGCGGCGGACTCCTGAACACCGGGGAGCTGTTTTTT.